A selection of T cell receptor beta chains follows, all from one sample in a study of T cell repertoires in cytomegalovirus infection. Their target antigens are unknown. Via MiXCR, TCRdb re-called the reads, giving one row per CDR3 protein. The sample carries about 220,000 distinct CDR3 sequences, 35% to 40% recorded once. Here the sequenced sample was CD8+ T cells from cultured PBMCs, taken from culture after CMV antigen stimulation. The receptors shown here come from a human donor in good health (CMV status not recorded). Some clones in this sample may be carry-over from other donors' samples. Each CDR3 is given with its conserved first and last residue. A D gene is named only where the DNA matches it firmly. Rows may omit the clone size; those that give it use once, few, many or a size class.

v_call	clone_size	d_call	j_call	cdr3_nt	cdr3_aa
TRBV7-9	NA	TRBD1	TRBJ1-1	TGTGCCAGCACCTTGGGGGGACAGGGGGCTGAAGCTTTCTTT	CASTLGGQGAEAFF
TRBV7-8	few	NA	TRBJ1-1	TGTGCCAGCATCCGGGAGGGGGAGAACACTGAAGCTTTCTTT	CASIREGENTEAFF
TRBV7-6	few	NA	TRBJ1-1	TGTGCCAGCAGCCCTACCCAGTTAAGCCCTGAAGCTTTCTTT	CASSPTQLSPEAFF
TRBV6-1	NA	TRBD1	TRBJ2-7	TGTGCCAGCAGTGAAACAGGGGGTAGGTCCTACGAGCAGTACTTC	CASSETGGRSYEQYF
TRBV12-3/TRBV12-4	few	NA	TRBJ1-1	TGTGCCAGCAGTCCGACTCTACGCACTGAAGCTTTCTTT	CASSPTLRTEAFF
TRBV7-9	NA	NA	TRBJ2-2	TGTGCCAGCAGCTTAATCGGGGTGAACACCGGGGAGCTGTTTTTT	CASSLIGVNTGELFF
TRBV20-1	once	NA	TRBJ1-1	TGCAGTGCTAGAGTGTCGGAGGGGACGAGCAGCATGAACACTGAAGCTTTCTTT	CSARVSEGTSSMNTEAFF
TRBV7-8	many	NA	TRBJ2-3	TGTGCCAGCAGCGCCCAGGGAAGAGATACGCAGTATTTT	CASSAQGRDTQYF
TRBV7-3	NA	TRBD2	TRBJ2-3	TGTGCCAGCAGCTTAACGGGGACTAGCGGGATCGGGCAGTATTTT	CASSLTGTSGIGQYF
TRBV6-6	NA	NA	TRBJ2-1	TGTGCCAGCAGAGGGGGGCGGGGGGAGCAGTTCTTC	CASRGGRGEQFF
TRBV5-5	many	NA	TRBJ2-3	TGTGCCAGCAGCTTTGTGCCCGGCGGGAGCACAGATACGCAGTATTTT	CASSFVPGGSTDTQYF
TRBV7-8	few	TRBD2	TRBJ2-1	TGTGCCAGCAGCTCCCCAGTGGGCGGGGGGGGTGAGCAGTTCTTC	CASSSPVGGGGEQFF
TRBV7-3	NA	TRBD1	TRBJ1-2	TGTGCCAGCAGCTTAACCGGCAGGGGGCGATCGGACTATGGCTACACCTTC	CASSLTGRGRSDYGYTF
TRBV27	NA	TRBD1	TRBJ1-1	TGTGCCAGCAGTCTGACAGGGTTGACTGAAGCTTTCTTT	CASSLTGLTEAFF
TRBV6-6	NA	TRBD2	TRBJ2-1	TGTGCCAGCAGGGAGGTAGCGGGAGTGGGCAATGAGCAGTTCTTC	CASREVAGVGNEQFF
TRBV7-6	NA	NA	TRBJ2-2	TGTGCCAGCAGCTTACGGAGGGACGCCGGGGAGCTGTTTTTT	CASSLRRDAGELFF
TRBV7-8	many	NA	TRBJ1-3	TGTGCCAGCAGCTTCCACAGGCGCTCTGGAAACACCATATATTTT	CASSFHRRSGNTIYF
TRBV15	NA	NA	TRBJ2-5	TGTGCCACCAGCAATGCAGACCAAGAGACCCAGTACTTC	CATSNADQETQYF
TRBV6-1	NA	NA	TRBJ1-5	TGTGCCAGCAGCCCCGTCCGACAGAGATATAGCAATCAGCCCCAGCATTTT	CASSPVRQRYSNQPQHF
TRBV6-1	NA	NA	TRBJ1-5	TGTGCCAGCAGTGAGACCCACCGGGACATTAGCAATCAGCCCCAGCATTTT	CASSETHRDISNQPQHF
TRBV7-6	NA	NA	TRBJ2-7	TGTGCCAGCAGCTTTTATAACAGGGAGACCTACGAGCAGTACTTC	CASSFYNRETYEQYF
TRBV18	few	NA	TRBJ1-2	TGTGCCAGCTCACCCTCCGAGGGTGATGGCTACACCTTC	CASSPSEGDGYTF
TRBV7-2	NA	NA	TRBJ1-2	TGTGCCAGCAGCTTAGCGGAGGACTATGGCTACACCTTC	CASSLAEDYGYTF
TRBV2	few	NA	TRBJ2-5	TGTGCCAGCAGTGAATTACGGCAGGGAATGGAGACCCAGTACTTC	CASSELRQGMETQYF
TRBV7-9	NA	NA	TRBJ2-5	TGTGCCAGCAGTTCAGGGGACGAACAAGAGACCCAGTACTTC	CASSSGDEQETQYF
TRBV6-2/TRBV6-3	few	TRBD2	TRBJ2-1	TGTGCCAGCAGTGTGACTAGCGGGAGGGTCAGGTCTGAGCAGTTCTTC	CASSVTSGRVRSEQFF
TRBV29-1	few	NA	TRBJ1-2	TGCAGCGTTGGGGAAAACTATGGCTACACCTTC	CSVGENYGYTF
TRBV7-9	few	NA	TRBJ2-2	TGTGCCAGCGCAACGAACACCGGGGAGCTGTTTTTT	CASATNTGELFF